This T cell receptor beta chain comes out of a study of blood T cell repertoires in COVID-19. Study details: Italy, Spain and the United States were the sources of the convalescent and acute COVID-19 samples. T cells, B-cell-depleted T cells, or PBMCs supplied cDNA or gDNA.

Per the authors' pipeline: Reference gene primer amplification gave nucleated cell count estimates. Libraries were prepared by immunoSEQ multiplex PCR; TCRdb keeps only in-frame clonotypes and omits some of them. D and trimming come from the DNA, and the V and J calls and clone size come from that table. The data show approximately 200,000 clones, about 86% seen once. J gave up 6 bases and V 5 bases, and 20 bases lay outside the gene matches. The CDR3 is 19 amino acids. The germline CDR1 and CDR2 sequences are MDHEN and SYDVKM. The receptor was derived from a man aged 60 to 69 who had recovered from COVID-19. The chain uses TRBV28 and TRBJ2-1, with 9 bases that match TRBD2. The sample taken for sequencing was peripheral blood. In nucleotides, the CDR3 is TGTGCCAGCAGTATGCGCCGTTTTGGTAGGACTAGCGAAGTCAATGAGCAGTTCTTC. Its translation is CASSMRRFGRTSEVNEQFF.